A single sample is the source of the 30 T cell receptor beta chains below, sequenced in a study of blood T cell repertoires in COVID-19. Produced via immunoSEQ multiplex PCR; TCRdb's table is partial and in-frame only. The sample contains approximately 100,000 clones, roughly 87% of which appear only once. The sequenced material came from peripheral blood. Receptor source: a man aged 65 to 79 with acute or convalescent COVID-19.

The V and J genes are TRBV3-1 (or the pseudogene TRBV3-2) and TRBJ1-5; the D gene is possibly TRBD1 (6 bases). V was clipped by 6 bases and J by 0 bases, with 12 bases between them. The germline V gene encodes CDR1 LGHDT and CDR2 YNNKEL (reference sequence). The CDR3 contains 15 residues. The CDR3 nucleotides read TGTGCCAGCAGTTGGGGGGGCTATAGCAATCAGCCCCAGCATTTT. It yields the protein CASSWGGYSNQPQHF.

This chain connects TRBV5-4 to TRBJ1-1; perhaps TRBD1 as D (6 bases). Germline values: CDR1 SGHNT, CDR2 YYREEE (reference sequence). The ends were cut back, 4 bases at V and 8 bases at J, with 12 bases in the middle. This CDR3 comprises 12 residues. The CDR3 nucleotides are TGTGCCAGCAGCCCACAGGGAGAGGAAGCTTTCTTT. Protein sequence: CASSPQGEEAFF.

V gene TRBV25-1 combines with J gene TRBJ1-1, with TRBD1 identical over 7 bases. The CDR3 runs 14 residues. The germline V gene has CDR1 MGHDK and CDR2 SYGVNS. J lost 1 base, V lost 5 bases, and 4 bases had no gene match. CDR3 in DNA: TGTGCCAGCAGTCAGGGACAGAAGAACACTGAAGCTTTCTTT. This encodes CASSQGQKNTEAFF.

This clone has only one observation. The gene calls are TRBV19 and TRBJ2-7; 10 nucleotides line up with TRBD1. The CDR3 spans 16 residues. V was clipped by 6 bases and J by 3 bases; unmatched bases: 11. Germline loops: CDR1 LNHDA, CDR2 SQIVND (reference sequence). DNA of the CDR3: TGTGCCAGTAGGGAGGTAGCTGGACAGGGGGTCTACGAGCAGTACTTC. This encodes CASREVAGQGVYEQYF.

The genes are TRBV6-4 and TRBJ2-7, with a weak D call TRBD2 (7 bases). Deletions cut 2 bases from V and 0 bases from J, with 11 bases between. Looked up from germline, CDR1 is MRHNA and CDR2 is SNTAGT. CDR3 length: 15 amino acids. This CDR3 reads CASSDAGACSYEQYF. CDR3 nucleotide sequence: TGTGCCAGCAGTGACGCGGGGGCCTGCTCCTACGAGCAGTACTTC.

The gene calls are TRBV5-4 and TRBJ2-3; 8 bases line up with TRBD1. V trimming: 0 bases; J trimming: 3 bases; junction bases outside the gene matches: 6. Germline V lookup: CDR1 SGHNT, CDR2 YYREEE (reference sequence). The CDR3 sequence is 16 residues long. Here the CDR3 DNA reads TGTGCCAGCAGCTTGGGAACGGGACAGGCGACAGATACGCAGTATTTT. Protein: CASSLGTGQATDTQYF.

This sequence joins TRBV3-1 (or the pseudogene TRBV3-2) and TRBJ1-5; 7 bases are shared with TRBD1. Per the germline V gene, CDR1 is LGHDT and CDR2 is YNNKEL (reference sequence). The CDR3 sequence is 12 residues long. Trimming at V came to 5 bases and at J to 6 bases, leaving 1 base not matched to a gene. This CDR3 reads CASSNRGQPQHF. The CDR3 DNA is TGTGCCAGCAGCAACAGGGGTCAGCCCCAGCATTTT.

V is TRBV15 and J is TRBJ2-1; a possible D gene is TRBD2 (6 bases). Germline loops: CDR1 LNHNV, CDR2 YYDKDF (reference sequence). V was cut by 1 base and J by 6 bases, with 10 bases left in between. This CDR3 region has 14 residues. In DNA form, the CDR3 reads TGTGCCACCAGCAGAGGGGGGGTGGGCAATGAGCAGTTCTTC. Its protein product is CATSRGGVGNEQFF.

The J gene is TRBJ2-7, the V gene TRBV6-5; the D gene is possibly TRBD2 (6 bases). V lost 8 bases and J 2 bases, leaving 13 bases between the germline ends. Germline CDR1 is MNHEY and CDR2 is SVGAGI. The CDR3 spans 13 residues. CDR3 sequence: CASSTGGTYEQYV. CDR3 in DNA: TGTGCCAGCTCTACCGGGGGAACCTACGAGCAGTACGTC.

This rearrangement joins TRBV6-2 or TRBV6-3 to TRBJ2-1, with no clear D. V lost 0 bases to trimming and J lost 2 bases, with 11 bases between them. This CDR3 comprises 16 residues. CDR1 and CDR2 from the germline V gene are MNHEY and SVGEGT. CDR3 coding DNA: TGTGCCAGCAGTTACTCTCTAGGAGATACCTACAATGAGCAGTTCTTC. It is translated as CASSYSLGDTYNEQFF.

This CDR3 reads CASSPRGGSDSPLHF. The CDR3 DNA follows: TGTGCCAGCAGCCCTCGAGGAGGGAGCGATTCACCCCTCCACTTT. J is TRBJ1-6 and V is TRBV3-1 (or the pseudogene TRBV3-2); no reliable D call. The CDR3 is 15 residues long. CDR1 is LGHDT, CDR2 YNNKEL, per germline (reference sequence). V shed 4 bases and J shed 8 bases, with 15 bases lying between them.

The chain joins TRBV18 to TRBJ1-2; TRBD1 matches 10 bases. The V and J ends lost 4 bases and 6 bases, in that order; junction bases with no gene match: 5. The V gene's germline CDR1 is KGHSH and CDR2 LQKENI. The CDR3 is 14 amino acids. The CDR3 sequence is CASSLGQGEDGYTF. The CDR3 DNA sequence: TGTGCCAGCTCACTTGGACAGGGGGAGGATGGCTACACCTTC.

The gene calls are TRBV25-1 and TRBJ1-4; perhaps TRBD1 as D (6 bases). Trimming took 4 bases from V and 5 from J, leaving 14 bases between them. Germline assignment: CDR1 MGHDK and CDR2 SYGVNS. This CDR3 has 15 residues. This CDR3 reads CASSGAGTPNEKLFF. Here the CDR3 DNA reads TGTGCCAGCAGTGGGGCCGGGACACCAAATGAAAAACTGTTTTTT. Looking up the rest from reference TRBV25-1 and TRBJ1-4 gives the full variable domain: EADIYQTPRYLVIGTGKKITLECSQTMGHDKMYWYQQDPGMELHLIHYSYGVNSTEKGDLSSESTVSRIRTEHFPLTLESARPSHTSQYLCASSGAGTPNEKLFFGSGTQLSVL.

The chain couples TRBV7-9 to TRBJ1-4, with 8 bases aligning to TRBD1. The junction had 1 base not matched to a gene; V was cut back by 1 base and J by 0 bases. Germline V CDR1 and CDR2: SEHNR, FQNEAQ (reference sequence). The CDR3 loop spans 16 amino acids. CDR3 sequence reads: CASSLGQGSTNEKLFF. The CDR3 DNA sequence: TGTGCCAGCAGCTTAGGACAGGGGTCAACTAATGAAAAACTGTTTTTT.

The chain links TRBV10-3 to TRBJ2-5, with D maybe TRBD2 (6 bases). CDR1 and CDR2 from the germline V gene are ENHRY and SYGVKD. The CDR3 runs 14 residues. The V and J ends lost 6 bases and 0 bases respectively, with 11 bases between them. The CDR3 loop reads CAIRETRNQETQYF. CDR3 nucleotide sequence: TGTGCCATCAGGGAGACTAGGAACCAAGAGACCCAGTACTTC.

As DNA, the CDR3 is TGTGCCACTCGGACAGGGGGCGCTTTTTACGAGCAGTACTTC. It yields the protein CATRTGGAFYEQYF. The chain has TRBV9 and TRBJ2-7; 11 bases agree with TRBD1. V was clipped by 9 bases and J by 4 bases; unmatched bases: 9. Germline V lookup: CDR1 SGDLS, CDR2 YYNGEE. There are 14 residues in the CDR3.

The rearrangement uses TRBV7-2 and TRBJ2-5; 7 bases match TRBD2. The junction had 6 bases not matched to a gene; V was cut back by 5 bases and J by 0 bases. CDR1 SGHTA and CDR2 FQGNSA come from the germline V gene. The CDR3 extends over 15 amino acids. The CDR3 sequence: CASSGGGPYQETQYF. The CDR3 DNA sequence: TGTGCCAGCAGCGGGGGGGGACCCTACCAAGAGACCCAGTACTTC.

The chain has TRBV5-1 and TRBJ2-3; TRBD2 aligns across 7 bases. Unmatched junction bases numbered 6, after V lost 2 bases and J lost 3 bases. The CDR3 runs 15 residues. The germline gives CDR1 SGHRS, CDR2 YFSETQ. The CDR3 region is CASSFGRQATDTQYF. In nucleotides, the CDR3 is TGCGCCAGCAGCTTCGGGAGGCAGGCAACAGATACGCAGTATTTT. Based on the CDR3 plus reference TRBV5-1 and TRBJ2-3, the full variable domain is KAGVTQTPRYLIKTRGQQVTLSCSPISGHRSVSWYQQTPGQGLQFLFEYFSETQRNKGNFPGRFSGRQFSNSRSEMNVSTLELGDSALYLCASSFGRQATDTQYFGPGTRLTVL.

The chain has TRBV6-6 and TRBJ2-3, with 8 bases fitting TRBD2. After removal of 0 bases from V and 5 bases from J, the junction contained 7 bases not matched to a gene. CDR1 is MNHNY, CDR2 SVGAGI, per germline (reference sequence). The CDR3 consists of 16 residues. CDR3: CASSYSAGAGVDTQYF. CDR3 coding DNA: TGTGCCAGCAGTTACTCAGCGGGGGCCGGGGTAGATACGCAGTATTTT.

The genes are TRBV28 and TRBJ2-7; D gene unclear. The CDR3 is 13 amino acids. Looked up from germline, CDR1 is MDHEN and CDR2 is SYDVKM. The V end lost 4 bases, the J end lost 3 bases, and 10 bases lay between the germline ends. In nucleotides, the CDR3 is TGTGCCAGCAGTTCCTCCCTCCTCTACGAGCAGTACGTC. It specifies CASSSSLLYEQYV.

This clone has just one count. The J gene is TRBJ1-5, the V gene TRBV28, with D uncertain. The CDR3 extends over 15 amino acids. V dropped 3 bases and J dropped 8 bases, with 17 bases sitting between them. Per the germline V gene, CDR1 is MDHEN and CDR2 is SYDVKM. Here the CDR3 DNA reads TGTGCCAGCAGTTTCTCCGAGGGTCCGGCAAAGCCCCAGCATTTT. This gives the protein CASSFSEGPAKPQHF.

V is TRBV5-1 and J is TRBJ2-5; 12 bases are a match to TRBD2. The CDR3 sequence is 17 residues long. The V gene's germline CDR1 is SGHRS and CDR2 YFSETQ. V shed 0 bases and J 4 bases; nucleotides not matched to a gene: 7. Here the CDR3 reads CASSLVLAGGPSETQYF. The CDR3 DNA reads TGCGCCAGCAGCTTGGTCCTAGCGGGGGGGCCGTCAGAGACCCAGTACTTC.

The chain employs TRBV5-6 and TRBJ2-7; 8 bases agree with TRBD1. V trimming: 2 bases; J trimming: 4 bases; junction bases outside the gene matches: 11. This CDR3 has 16 amino acids. Germline V gives CDR1 SGHDT, CDR2 YYEEEE. The CDR3 coding sequence is TGTGCCAGCAGCTTTCAACACGGGACAGGATTTTACGAGCAGTACTTC. It specifies CASSFQHGTGFYEQYF.

This chain's CDR3 is CASSSRDGGQRNTEAFF. The CDR3 nucleotides read TGCGCCAGCAGCTCCAGGGACGGGGGGCAGAGGAACACTGAAGCTTTCTTT. The V and J genes are TRBV5-1 and TRBJ1-1, with D perhaps TRBD1 (6 bases). V was clipped by 3 bases and J by 1 base, with 19 bases between them. This CDR3 has 17 amino acids. Germline values: CDR1 SGHRS, CDR2 YFSETQ.

A single count supports this clone. The chain uses TRBV28 and TRBJ1-1; tentative D call: TRBD1 (6 bases). Germline assignment: CDR1 MDHEN and CDR2 SYDVKM. Trimming left V 2 bases short and J 8 bases short, with 12 bases between. This CDR3 comprises 13 residues. Here the CDR3 reads CASSLPGHYEAFF. The CDR3 bases are TGTGCCAGCAGTTTACCGGGACATTACGAAGCTTTCTTT.

This sequence joins TRBV28 and TRBJ2-2; TRBD2 is a possible D gene (6 bases). The V end was cut by 7 bases, the J end by 5 bases, with 11 bases between. Germline V lookup: CDR1 MDHEN, CDR2 SYDVKM. The CDR3 is made up of 13 amino acids. CDR3 protein: CASNLGGTGELFF. CDR3 nucleotide sequence: TGTGCCAGCAACCTCGGGGGTACCGGGGAGCTGTTTTTT. The full variable domain, completed using reference TRBV28 and TRBJ2-2, is DVKVTQSSRYLVKRTGEKVFLECVQDMDHENMFWYRQDPGLGLRLIYFSYDVKMKEKGDIPEGYSVSREKKERFSLILESASTNQTSMYLCASNLGGTGELFFGEGSRLTVL.

V usage is TRBV6-1 and J usage is TRBJ1-1; 7 bases map to TRBD1. The V gene end was trimmed by 2 bases and the J gene end by 5 bases; junction bases not matched to a gene: 5. The germline V gene encodes CDR1 MNHNS and CDR2 SASEGT. This CDR3 is built from 14 residues. CDR3 coding DNA: TGTGCCAGCAGTGAAAGCCAGGGGGGTACTGAAGCTTTCTTT. This gives the protein CASSESQGGTEAFF.

This chain connects TRBV5-1 to TRBJ2-3, with no clear D. CDR3 length: 16 residues. From germline, CDR1 is SGHRS and CDR2 YFSETQ. With 0 bases removed from V and 4 bases from J, the gap between germline ends came to 15 bases. CDR3 protein: CASSLAGDPGADTQYF. The CDR3 DNA reads as TGCGCCAGCAGCTTGGCCGGCGACCCAGGCGCAGATACGCAGTATTTT.

This clone was counted only a few times. The chain joins TRBV30 to TRBJ2-6; 7 nucleotides line up with TRBD1. CDR1 is GTSNPN and CDR2 is SVGIG in the germline V gene (reference sequence). This CDR3 has 16 residues. Unmatched junction bases numbered 7, after V lost 5 bases and J lost 0 bases. The DNA for the CDR3 is TGTGCCTGGGGGACACAGGGGCTCTCTGGGGCCAACGTCCTGACTTTC. Translation: CAWGTQGLSGANVLTF. The entire variable domain, with the rest obtained from reference TRBV30 and TRBJ2-6, is as follows: SQTIHQWPATLVQPVGSPLSLECTVEGTSNPNLYWYRQAAGRGLQLLFYSVGIGQISSEVPQNLSASRPQDRQFILSSKKLLLSDSGFYLCAWGTQGLSGANVLTFGAGSRLTVL.

V gene TRBV9 combines with J gene TRBJ2-4, with D tentatively TRBD2 (6 bases). Germline V lookup: CDR1 SGDLS, CDR2 YYNGEE. The ends were cut back, 3 bases at V and 7 bases at J, with 8 bases in the middle. CDR3 length: 12 residues. CDR3 residues: CASSAGGNIQYF. CDR3 DNA sequence: TGTGCCAGCAGCGCTGGGGGGAACATTCAGTACTTC.